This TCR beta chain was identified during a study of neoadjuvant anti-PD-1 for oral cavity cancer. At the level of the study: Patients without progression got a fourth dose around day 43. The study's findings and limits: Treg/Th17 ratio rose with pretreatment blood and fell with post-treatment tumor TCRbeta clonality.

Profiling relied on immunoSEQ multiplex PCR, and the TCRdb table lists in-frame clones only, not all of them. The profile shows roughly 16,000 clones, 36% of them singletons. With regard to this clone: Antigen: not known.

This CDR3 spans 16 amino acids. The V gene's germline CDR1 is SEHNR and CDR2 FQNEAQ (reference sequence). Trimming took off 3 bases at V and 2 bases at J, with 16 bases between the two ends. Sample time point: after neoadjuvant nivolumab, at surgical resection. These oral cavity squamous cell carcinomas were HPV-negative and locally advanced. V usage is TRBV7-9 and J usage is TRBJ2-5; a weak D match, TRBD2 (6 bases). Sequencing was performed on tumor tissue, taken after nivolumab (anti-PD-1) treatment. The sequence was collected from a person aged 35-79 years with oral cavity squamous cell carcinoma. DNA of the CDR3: TGTGCCAGCAGCTTCCCGGAGGGCCCACAACAAGAGACCCAGTACTTC. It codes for CASSFPEGPQQETQYF.